The sample holds many counts of the clone carrying this TCR beta chain. The source of the sample is a study of human T cells and chemical hapten exposure. TCRdb processed the RACE reads anew with MiXCR; each CDR3 protein has one entry. The sample lists tens of thousands of distinct CDR3 sequences, 8.5% to 10% occurring once. The sample's time point: pre-sensitization, week 0. Noted treatment: therapeutic diphenylcyclopropenone sensitization with weekly scalp DPC. The CDR3 is made up of 15 amino acids. The germline gives CDR1 LGHDT, CDR2 YNNKEL (reference sequence). Unmatched junction bases numbered 12, after V lost 3 bases and J lost 15 bases.

This chain joins TRBV3-1 and TRBJ1-6; 9 bases fit TRBD1. This clonotype was obtained from a middle-aged woman with alopecia areata. Some clones in this sample may be carry-over from other donors' samples. Specimen: whole blood, collected in connection with sensitization to the hapten diphenylcyclopropenone (DPC). CDR3 bases: TGTGCCAGCAGCCAGGGACAGGGCCTCGAGAGTAACCTCCACTTT. It encodes CASSQGQGLESNLHF.